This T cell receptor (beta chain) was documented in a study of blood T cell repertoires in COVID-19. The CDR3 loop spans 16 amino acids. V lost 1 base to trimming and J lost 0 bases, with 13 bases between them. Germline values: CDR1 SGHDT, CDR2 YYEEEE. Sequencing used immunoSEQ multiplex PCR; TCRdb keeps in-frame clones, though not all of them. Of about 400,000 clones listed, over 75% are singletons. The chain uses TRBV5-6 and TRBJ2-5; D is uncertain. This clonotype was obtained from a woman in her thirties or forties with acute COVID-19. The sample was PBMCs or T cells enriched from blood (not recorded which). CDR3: CASSLWSGGYQETQYF. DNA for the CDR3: TGTGCCAGCAGCTTGTGGTCAGGTGGTTACCAAGAGACCCAGTACTTC.